Listed below are T cell receptor beta chains from one sample, sequenced in a study of T cells after yellow fever vaccination. TCRdb re-called the 5' RACE reads through MiXCR, storing one row per CDR3 protein. The sample includes 320,000 or so distinct CDR3 sequences, around 8.1% of them seen just once. The sample consisted of PBMCs, taken about 49 days after the first yellow fever vaccination. These receptors all come from a man aged 18 to 35 who received the YFV17D yellow fever vaccine. Each CDR3 is given with its conserved first and last residue. Fields, in order: D gene, J gene, clone size, V gene, CDR3 DNA, CDR3 protein. The D gene is left open where the match is weak. Clone sizes are given selectively: once, few, many, or a class where the clone is expanded.

TRBD1	TRBJ2-3	NA	TRBV6-4	TGTGCCAGCAGTGAACAGGGGGGAGATACGCAGTATTTT	CASSEQGGDTQYF
TRBD2	TRBJ2-7	NA	TRBV7-2	TGTGCCAGCAGCTTACGCGGGGGGGCGGGAACCTACGAGCAGTACTTC	CASSLRGGAGTYEQYF
NA	TRBJ2-2	many	TRBV12-3/TRBV12-4	TGTGCCAGCAGTCCACTCACCGGGGAGCTGTTTTTT	CASSPLTGELFF
NA	TRBJ2-1	NA	TRBV6-5	TGTGCCAGCAGTTACGTGGCCATCTCGACCTACAATGAGCAGTTCTTC	CASSYVAISTYNEQFF
NA	TRBJ2-2	many	TRBV2	TGTGCCACCCCCGACAGTAACACCGGGGAGCTGTTTTTT	CATPDSNTGELFF
TRBD1	TRBJ2-1	few	TRBV7-3	TGTGCCAGCAGCTTAACCCCGGACAGGGTCCCCTACAATGAGCAGTTCTTC	CASSLTPDRVPYNEQFF
NA	TRBJ2-2	few	TRBV4-3	TGCGCCAGCAGCCAAGTCAGAGGGGATGACACCGGGGAGCTGTTTTTT	CASSQVRGDDTGELFF
NA	TRBJ2-3	NA	TRBV27	TGTGCCAGCAGTTTATCGGGGACCCCTTTTCTCACAGATACGCAGTATTTT	CASSLSGTPFLTDTQYF
NA	TRBJ1-6	NA	TRBV2	TGTGCCAGCAGTCTTTTCCGCGTTTGGGGGGCCGTTTCACCCCTCCACTTT	CASSLFRVWGAVSPLHF
NA	TRBJ2-7	few	TRBV3-1	TGTGCCAGCAGCCAACTACTCTCCTACGAGCAGTACTTC	CASSQLLSYEQYF
TRBD1	TRBJ2-3	few	TRBV20-1	TGCAGTGCCGCGGCGCAGGGGGCTTCCACAGATACGCAGTATTTT	CSAAAQGASTDTQYF
NA	TRBJ2-7	NA	TRBV6-6	TGTGCCAGCAGTTACTCGATTATGGGGAGGAGCTCCTACGAGCAGTACTTC	CASSYSIMGRSSYEQYF